This TCR beta chain was profiled in a study of cytomegalovirus exposure and HLA in healthy donors. Though nominally healthy at sampling, donors likely had unrecorded immune exposures. PCR amplification relied on 60 Vbeta primers (plus 13 Jbeta primers). The protocol was immunoSEQ multiplex PCR, while the TCRdb copy is restricted to in-frame clones and leaves out a portion. This table holds under 150,000 clones, approximately 79% found once. Findings of the study overall: Analyzed later, most CMV-associated TCR beta chains appeared HLA-restricted. Upon later analysis, HLA-associated TCR beta chains proved more clonally expanded than other, equally common chains.

V shed 3 bases, J shed 5 bases, and the junction held 5 bases outside the gene matches. Germline loops: CDR1 SGHNT, CDR2 YYREEE (reference sequence). This CDR3 has 14 amino acids. Regarding this clone: What it binds is not known.

The source material was PBMCs. The chain employs TRBV5-4 and TRBJ2-5, with 9 bases aligning to TRBD2. The receptor was isolated from a woman in her 50s in good health and CMV-seropositive. In DNA, the CDR3 is TGTGCCAGCAGCTCCGGGACTAGCCGGGAGACCCAGTACTTC. It codes for CASSSGTSRETQYF. Drawing the rest from reference TRBV5-4 and TRBJ2-5, the complete variable domain is ETGVTQSPTHLIKTRGQQVTLRCSSQSGHNTVSWYQQALGQGPQFIFQYYREEENGRGNFPPRFSGLQFPNYSSELNVNALELDDSALYLCASSSGTSRETQYFGPGTRLLVL.